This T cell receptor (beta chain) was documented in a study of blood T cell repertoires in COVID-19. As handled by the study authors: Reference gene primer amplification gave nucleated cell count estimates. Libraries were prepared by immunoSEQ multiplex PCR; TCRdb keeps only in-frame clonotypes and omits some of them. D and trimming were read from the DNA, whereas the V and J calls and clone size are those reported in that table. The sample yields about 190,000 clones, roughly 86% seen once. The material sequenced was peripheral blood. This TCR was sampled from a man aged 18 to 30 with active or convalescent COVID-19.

CDR3 nucleotides: TGTGCCAGCAGCTTACACCGGGGTTCCACTGAAGCTTTCTTT. It encodes CASSLHRGSTEAFF. The J gene is TRBJ1-1, the V gene TRBV11-2; no clear D. The germline CDR1 and CDR2 sequences are SGHAT and FQNNGV. Trimming pared 2 bases from V and 4 bases from J, leaving 11 bases between. The CDR3 is 14 amino acids.